These 9 T cell receptor beta chains came from one sample sequenced in a study of blood T cell repertoires in COVID-19. The table came from immunoSEQ multiplex PCR; TCRdb's copy has only in-frame clones and leaves some out. The sample shows over 250,000 clones, about 89% of them seen only once. Sequencing was carried out using peripheral blood. These receptor sequences come from a woman aged 40 to 49 who had recovered from COVID-19.

The J gene is TRBJ2-7, the V gene TRBV27, with 7 positions matching TRBD1. The CDR3 has 16 residues. The V and J ends lost 3 bases and 2 bases, in that order; junction bases with no gene match: 10. CDR1 is MNHEY, CDR2 SMNVEV, per germline (reference sequence). CDR3 residues: CASSFSIGTVTYEQYF. The CDR3 coding sequence is TGTGCCAGCAGTTTCTCGATCGGGACAGTGACCTACGAGCAGTACTTC.

This chain connects TRBV20-1 to TRBJ1-1; a possible D gene is TRBD1 (5 bases). The CDR3 covers 11 residues. Germline V gives CDR1 DFQATT, CDR2 SNEGSKA (reference sequence). Trimming pared 0 bases from V and 7 bases from J, leaving 6 bases between. CDR3 protein: CSAREGLEAFF. The CDR3 DNA is TGCAGTGCTAGAGAGGGACTTGAAGCTTTCTTT.

V usage is TRBV14 and J usage is TRBJ1-2; 7 bases fit TRBD1. Germline loops: CDR1 SGHDN, CDR2 FVKESK. The length of the CDR3 is 15 residues. V shed 6 bases and J 3 bases; nucleotides not matched to a gene: 10. The chain's CDR3 is CASRPQGTTDYGYTF. The CDR3 DNA is TGTGCCAGCAGACCACAGGGGACGACTGACTATGGCTACACCTTC.

The rearrangement uses TRBV6-1 and TRBJ1-4, with D unresolved. The CDR3 totals 15 residues. V lost 3 bases and J lost 3, with 11 bases in between. Germline assignment: CDR1 MNHNS and CDR2 SASEGT. The CDR3 DNA reads TGTGCCAGCAGTGATATAACACGTCCTAATGAAAAACTGTTTTTT. Encoded protein: CASSDITRPNEKLFF.

This rearrangement joins TRBV6-2 or TRBV6-3 to TRBJ1-6, with unresolved D. In germline, CDR1 is MNHEY, CDR2 SVGEGT. The germline V and J ends were trimmed by 6 bases and 3 bases, with 12 bases remaining between them. There are 15 residues in the CDR3. This chain's CDR3 is CASSPRRLYNSPLHF. CDR3 in DNA: TGTGCCAGCAGCCCCCGCAGGCTCTATAATTCACCCCTCCACTTT.

The chain combines TRBV7-2 with TRBJ2-7; tentatively, D is TRBD1 (5 bases). V was shortened by 2 bases and J by 4 bases, with 9 bases between the two germline ends. The CDR3 contains 13 residues. The germline V gene encodes CDR1 SGHTA and CDR2 FQGNSA. The CDR3: CASSLLTAYEQYF. The CDR3, as DNA: TGTGCCAGCAGCTTACTGACAGCATACGAGCAGTACTTC.

The chain links TRBV19 to TRBJ2-1; 8 positions agree with TRBD1. Germline V gene lookup returns CDR1 LNHDA and CDR2 SQIVND (reference sequence). The V segment lost 3 bases and the J segment 9 bases; nucleotides outside the gene matches: 19. There are 18 residues in the CDR3. CDR3 sequence: CASSIWRVRSPGGSEQFF. CDR3 in DNA: TGTGCCAGTAGTATTTGGAGGGTTCGGTCGCCAGGGGGCAGTGAGCAGTTCTTC.

This rearrangement joins TRBV7-2 to TRBJ2-2; TRBD1 agrees at 7 bases. The CDR3 is 15 amino acids. CDR1 SGHTA and CDR2 FQGNSA come from the germline V gene. With 5 bases clipped from V and 2 bases from J, the junction kept 5 bases outside the gene matches. CDR3 sequence: CASSKQGPNTGELFF. The CDR3 region has the DNA TGTGCCAGCAGCAAACAGGGGCCTAACACCGGGGAGCTGTTTTTT.

The V and J genes are TRBV5-1 and TRBJ1-1; TRBD1 matches at 10 bases. This CDR3 has 16 residues. Trimming at V came to 3 bases and at J to 5 bases, leaving 10 bases not matched to a gene. Germline V CDR1 and CDR2: SGHRS, YFSETQ. CDR3 sequence: CASSSMTGGAWTEAFF. In DNA, the CDR3 is TGCGCCAGCAGCTCCATGACAGGGGGCGCGTGGACTGAAGCTTTCTTT.